This T cell receptor beta chain is from a study of CD8 T cells in Susac syndrome. Random hexamers served to reverse transcribe about 0.5 to 1 ug RNA. TCRdb recomputed calls from the immunoSEQ multiplex PCR reads with MiXCR, one row per CDR3 protein. The table lists about 290,000 distinct CDR3 sequences, roughly 90% of them singletons. The V and J ends lost 5 bases and 3 bases respectively, with 10 bases between them. Germline V gene sequence: CDR1 MDHEN, CDR2 SYDVKM. The CDR3 loop spans 13 amino acids. V and J are TRBV28 and TRBJ2-5; D is perhaps TRBD1 (6 bases). The sequence was obtained from a human donor with multiple sclerosis. The material sequenced was CD8+ T cells from PBMCs. CDR3 loop: CASSRRGKETQYF. The DNA for the CDR3 is TGTGCCAGCAGTCGTAGGGGGAAAGAGACCCAGTACTTC.